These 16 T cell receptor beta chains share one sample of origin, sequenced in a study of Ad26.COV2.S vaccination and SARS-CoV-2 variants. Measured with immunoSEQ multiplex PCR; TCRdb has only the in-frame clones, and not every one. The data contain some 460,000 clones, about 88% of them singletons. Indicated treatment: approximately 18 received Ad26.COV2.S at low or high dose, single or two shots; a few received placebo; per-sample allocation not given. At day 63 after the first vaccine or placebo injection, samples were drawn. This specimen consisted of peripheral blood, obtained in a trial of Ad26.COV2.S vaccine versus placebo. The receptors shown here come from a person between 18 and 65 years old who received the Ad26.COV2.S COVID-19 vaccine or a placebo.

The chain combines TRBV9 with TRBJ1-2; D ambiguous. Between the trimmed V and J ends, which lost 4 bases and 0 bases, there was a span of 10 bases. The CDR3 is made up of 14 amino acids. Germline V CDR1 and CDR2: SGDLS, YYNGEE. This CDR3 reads CASSKGNSNYGYTF. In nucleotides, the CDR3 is TGTGCCAGCAGCAAGGGAAATTCTAACTATGGCTACACCTTC.

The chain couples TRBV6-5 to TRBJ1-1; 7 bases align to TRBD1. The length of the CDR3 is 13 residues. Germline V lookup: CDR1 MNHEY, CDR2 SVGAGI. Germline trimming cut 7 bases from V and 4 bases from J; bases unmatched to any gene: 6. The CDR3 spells CASTDRAGTEAFF. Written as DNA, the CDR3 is TGTGCCAGCACCGACAGGGCTGGCACTGAAGCTTTCTTT.

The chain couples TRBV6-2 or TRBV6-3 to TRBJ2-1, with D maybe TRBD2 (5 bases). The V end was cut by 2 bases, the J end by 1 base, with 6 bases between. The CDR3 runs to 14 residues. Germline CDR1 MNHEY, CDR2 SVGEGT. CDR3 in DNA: TGTGCCAGCAGTTACAGCGGATCCTACAATGAGCAGTTCTTC. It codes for CASSYSGSYNEQFF.

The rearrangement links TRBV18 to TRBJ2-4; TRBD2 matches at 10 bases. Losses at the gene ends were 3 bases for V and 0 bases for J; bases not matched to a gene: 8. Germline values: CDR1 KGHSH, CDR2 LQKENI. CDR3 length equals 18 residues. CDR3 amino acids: CASSPGLAGALAKNIQYF. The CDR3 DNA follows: TGTGCCAGCTCACCTGGGCTAGCGGGGGCGTTAGCCAAAAACATTCAGTACTTC.

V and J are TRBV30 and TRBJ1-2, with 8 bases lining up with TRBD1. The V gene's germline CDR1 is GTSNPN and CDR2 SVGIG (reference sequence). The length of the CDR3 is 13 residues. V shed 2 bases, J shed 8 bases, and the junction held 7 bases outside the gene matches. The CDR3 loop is CAWSPDRAGGYTF. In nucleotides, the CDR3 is TGTGCCTGGAGTCCGGACAGGGCAGGAGGCTACACCTTC.

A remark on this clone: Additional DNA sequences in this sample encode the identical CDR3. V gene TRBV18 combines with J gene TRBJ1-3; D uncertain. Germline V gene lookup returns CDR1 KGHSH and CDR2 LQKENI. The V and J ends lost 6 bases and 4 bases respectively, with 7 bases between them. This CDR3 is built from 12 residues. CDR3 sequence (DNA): TGTGCCAGCTCCCCTCCGGGAAACACCATATATTTT. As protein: CASSPPGNTIYF. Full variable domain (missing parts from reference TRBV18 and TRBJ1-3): NAGVMQNPRHLVRRRGQEARLRCSPMKGHSHVYWYRQLPEEGLKFMVYLQKENIIDESGMPKERFSAEFPKEGPSILRIQQVVRGDSAAYFCASSPPGNTIYFGEGSWLTVV.

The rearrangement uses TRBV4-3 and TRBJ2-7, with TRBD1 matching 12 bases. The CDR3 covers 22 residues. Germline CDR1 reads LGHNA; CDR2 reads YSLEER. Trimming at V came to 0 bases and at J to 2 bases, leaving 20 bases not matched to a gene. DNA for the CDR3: TGCGCCAGCAGCCAAGAGATCCTAGGCTCGGGACAGGGGGCATCAGGGGCCTACGAGCAGTACTTC. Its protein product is CASSQEILGSGQGASGAYEQYF.

The CDR3 here is CAWTDPWGQNYGYTF. CDR3 sequence (DNA): TGTGCCTGGACCGACCCTTGGGGACAGAACTATGGCTACACCTTC. The rearrangement uses TRBV30 and TRBJ1-2, with TRBD1 matching over 7 bases. The CDR3 length is 15 residues. J lost 2 bases, V lost 4 bases, and 10 bases had no gene match. Per germline, CDR1 GTSNPN and CDR2 SVGIG (reference sequence).

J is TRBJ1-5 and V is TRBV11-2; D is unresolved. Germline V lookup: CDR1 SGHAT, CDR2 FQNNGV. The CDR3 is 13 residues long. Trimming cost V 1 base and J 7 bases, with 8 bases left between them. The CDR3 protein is CASSLVVGQPQHF. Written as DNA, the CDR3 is TGTGCCAGCAGCTTAGTCGTGGGACAGCCCCAGCATTTT. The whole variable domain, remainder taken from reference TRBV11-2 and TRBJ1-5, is EAGVAQSPRYKIIEKRQSVAFWCNPISGHATLYWYQQILGQGPKLLIQFQNNGVVDDSQLPKDRFSAERLKGVDSTLKIQPAKLEDSAVYLCASSLVVGQPQHFGDGTRLSIL.

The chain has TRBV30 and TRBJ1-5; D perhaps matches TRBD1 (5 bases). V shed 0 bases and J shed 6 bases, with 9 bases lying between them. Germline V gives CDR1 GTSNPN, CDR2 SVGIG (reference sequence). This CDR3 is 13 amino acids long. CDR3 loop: CAWSVGGSQPQHF. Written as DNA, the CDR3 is TGTGCCTGGAGTGTCGGGGGTAGTCAGCCCCAGCATTTT.

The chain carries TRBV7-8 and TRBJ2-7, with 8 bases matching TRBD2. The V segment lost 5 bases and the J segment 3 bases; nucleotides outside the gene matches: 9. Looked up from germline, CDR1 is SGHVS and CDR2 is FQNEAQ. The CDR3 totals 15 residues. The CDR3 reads CASSPRSGALYEQYF. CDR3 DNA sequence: TGTGCCAGCAGCCCCCGTAGCGGGGCACTCTACGAGCAGTACTTC.

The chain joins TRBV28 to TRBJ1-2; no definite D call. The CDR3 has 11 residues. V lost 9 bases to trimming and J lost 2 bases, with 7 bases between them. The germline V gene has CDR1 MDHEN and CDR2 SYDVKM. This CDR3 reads CASHFNYGYTF. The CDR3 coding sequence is TGTGCCAGTCACTTCAACTATGGCTACACCTTC.

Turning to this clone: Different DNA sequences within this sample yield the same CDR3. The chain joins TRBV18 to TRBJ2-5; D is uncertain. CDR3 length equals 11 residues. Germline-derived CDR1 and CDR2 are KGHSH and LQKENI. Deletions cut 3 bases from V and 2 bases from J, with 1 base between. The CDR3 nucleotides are TGTGCCAGCTCACCTCAAGAGACCCAGTACTTC. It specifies CASSPQETQYF.

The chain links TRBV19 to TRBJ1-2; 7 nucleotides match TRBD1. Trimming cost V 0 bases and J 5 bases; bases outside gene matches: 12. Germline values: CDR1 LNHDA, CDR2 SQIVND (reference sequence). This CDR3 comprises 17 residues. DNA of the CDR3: TGTGCCAGTAGTATAGACGGGACAGCCCTTTCGGGATATGGCTACACCTTC. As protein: CASSIDGTALSGYGYTF. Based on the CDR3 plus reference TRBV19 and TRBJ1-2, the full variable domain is DGGITQSPKYLFRKEGQNVTLSCEQNLNHDAMYWYRQDPGQGLRLIYYSQIVNDFQKGDIAEGYSVSREKKESFPLTVTSAQKNPTAFYLCASSIDGTALSGYGYTFGSGTRLTVV.

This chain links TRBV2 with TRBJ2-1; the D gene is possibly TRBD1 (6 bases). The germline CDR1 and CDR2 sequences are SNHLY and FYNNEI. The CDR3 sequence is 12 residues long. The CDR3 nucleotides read TGTGCTGGGCAAGGGGGATACAATGAGCAGTTCTTC. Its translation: CAGQGGYNEQFF.

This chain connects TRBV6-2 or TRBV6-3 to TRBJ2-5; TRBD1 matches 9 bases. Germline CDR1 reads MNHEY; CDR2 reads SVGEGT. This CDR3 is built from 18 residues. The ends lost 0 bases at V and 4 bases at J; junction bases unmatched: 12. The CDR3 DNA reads TGTGCCAGCAGTTACTCGATTGAGTCGGGACAGGGAGGAGAGACCCAGTACTTC. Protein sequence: CASSYSIESGQGGETQYF.